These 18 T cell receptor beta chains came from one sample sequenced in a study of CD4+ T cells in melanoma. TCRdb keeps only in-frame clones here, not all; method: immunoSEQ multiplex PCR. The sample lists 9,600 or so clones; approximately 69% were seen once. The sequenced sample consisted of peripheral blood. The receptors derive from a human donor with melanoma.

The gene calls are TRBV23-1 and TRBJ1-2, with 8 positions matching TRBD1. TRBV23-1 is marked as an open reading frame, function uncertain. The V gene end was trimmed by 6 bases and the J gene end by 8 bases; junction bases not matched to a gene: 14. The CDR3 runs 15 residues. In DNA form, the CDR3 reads TGCGCCAGCAGGACGGCCGGGACAGGCGCGTTGGGCTACACCTTC. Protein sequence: CASRTAGTGALGYTF.

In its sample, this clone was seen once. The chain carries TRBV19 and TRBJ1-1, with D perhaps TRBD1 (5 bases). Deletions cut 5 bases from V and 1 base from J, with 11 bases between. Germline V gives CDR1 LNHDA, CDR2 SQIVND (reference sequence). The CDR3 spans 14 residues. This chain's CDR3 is CASSFNTGNTEAFF. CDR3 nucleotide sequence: TGTGCCAGTAGTTTTAATACAGGGAACACTGAAGCTTTCTTT.

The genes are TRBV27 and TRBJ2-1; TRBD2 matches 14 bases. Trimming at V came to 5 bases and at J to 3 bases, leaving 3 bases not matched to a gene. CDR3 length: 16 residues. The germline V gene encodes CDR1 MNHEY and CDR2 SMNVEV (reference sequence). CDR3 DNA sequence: TGTGCCAGCAGTCTGGGACTAGCGGGGGACTACAATGAGCAGTTCTTC. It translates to CASSLGLAGDYNEQFF.

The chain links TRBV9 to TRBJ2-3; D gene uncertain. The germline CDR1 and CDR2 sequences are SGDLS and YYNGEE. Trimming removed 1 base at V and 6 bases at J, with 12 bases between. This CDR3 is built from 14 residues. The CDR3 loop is CASSVYLGRDTQYF. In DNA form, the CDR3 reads TGTGCCAGCAGCGTATATTTAGGGCGGGATACGCAGTATTTT.

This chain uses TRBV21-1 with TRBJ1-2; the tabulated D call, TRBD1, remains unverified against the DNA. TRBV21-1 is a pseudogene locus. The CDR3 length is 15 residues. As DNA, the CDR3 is TGTGCCAGCACCAAAGCGGACAGGGGCAACTATGGCTACACCTTC. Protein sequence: CASTKADRGNYGYTF.

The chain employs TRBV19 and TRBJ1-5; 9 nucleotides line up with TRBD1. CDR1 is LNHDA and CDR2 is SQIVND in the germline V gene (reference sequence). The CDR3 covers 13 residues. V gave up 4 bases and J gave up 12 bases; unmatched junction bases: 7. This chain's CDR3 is CASSNGQGLHQHF. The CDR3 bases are TGTGCCAGTAGTAATGGACAGGGGCTACACCAGCATTTT.

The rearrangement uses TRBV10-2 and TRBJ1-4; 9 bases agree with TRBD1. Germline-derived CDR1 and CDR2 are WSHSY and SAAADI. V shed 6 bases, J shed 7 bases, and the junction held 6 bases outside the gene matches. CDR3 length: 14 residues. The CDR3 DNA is TGCGCCAGCAGCCTGGGACAGGGATTTGAAAAACTGTTTTTT. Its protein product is CASSLGQGFEKLFF.

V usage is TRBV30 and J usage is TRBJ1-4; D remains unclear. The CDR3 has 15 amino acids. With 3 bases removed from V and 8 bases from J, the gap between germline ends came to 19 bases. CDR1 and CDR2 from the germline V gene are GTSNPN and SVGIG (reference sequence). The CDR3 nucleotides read TGTGCCTGGAGCCGGACCAGCCCTTTTGGGGAAAAACTGTTTTTT. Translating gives CAWSRTSPFGEKLFF.

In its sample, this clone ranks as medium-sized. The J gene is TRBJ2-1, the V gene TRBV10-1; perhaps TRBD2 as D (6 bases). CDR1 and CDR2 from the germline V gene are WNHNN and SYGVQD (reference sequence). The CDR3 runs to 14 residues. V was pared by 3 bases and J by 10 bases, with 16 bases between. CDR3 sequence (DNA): TGCGCCAGCAGTGAATCGGAGGGTTTCGGAGAGCAGTTCTTC. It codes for CASSESEGFGEQFF.

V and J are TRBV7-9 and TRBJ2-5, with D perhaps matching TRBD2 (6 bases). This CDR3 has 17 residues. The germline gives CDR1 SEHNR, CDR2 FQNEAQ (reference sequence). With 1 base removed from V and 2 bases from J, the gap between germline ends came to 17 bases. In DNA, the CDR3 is TGTGCCAGCAGCTTAGGTGTATCGGCGGGGTTTCAAGAGACCCAGTACTTC. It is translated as CASSLGVSAGFQETQYF.

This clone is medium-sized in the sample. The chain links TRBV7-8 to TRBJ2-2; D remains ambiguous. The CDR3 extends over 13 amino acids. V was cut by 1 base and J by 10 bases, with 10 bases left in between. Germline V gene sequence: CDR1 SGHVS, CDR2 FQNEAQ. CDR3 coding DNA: TGTGCCAGCAGCTTAGAAGGAGCCGTGGAGCTGTTTTTT. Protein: CASSLEGAVELFF. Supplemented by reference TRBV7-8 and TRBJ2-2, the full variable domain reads GAGVSQSPRYKVAKRGQDVALRCDPISGHVSLFWYQQALGQGPEFLTYFQNEAQLDKSGLPSDRFFAERPEGSVSTLKIQRTQQEDSAVYLCASSLEGAVELFFGEGSRLTVL.

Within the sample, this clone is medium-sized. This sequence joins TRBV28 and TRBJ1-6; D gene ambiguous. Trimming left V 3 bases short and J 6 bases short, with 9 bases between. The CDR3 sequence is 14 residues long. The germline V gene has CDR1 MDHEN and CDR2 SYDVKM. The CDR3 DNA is TGTGCCAGCAGTTTGTGGCGGGCTAATTCACCCCTCCACTTT. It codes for CASSLWRANSPLHF.

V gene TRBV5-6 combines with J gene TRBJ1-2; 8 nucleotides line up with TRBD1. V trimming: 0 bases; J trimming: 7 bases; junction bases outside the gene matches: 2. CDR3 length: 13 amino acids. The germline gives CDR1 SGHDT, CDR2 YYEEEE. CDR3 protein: CASSLGTGSGYTF. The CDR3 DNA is TGTGCCAGCAGCTTGGGGACAGGGAGTGGCTACACCTTC.

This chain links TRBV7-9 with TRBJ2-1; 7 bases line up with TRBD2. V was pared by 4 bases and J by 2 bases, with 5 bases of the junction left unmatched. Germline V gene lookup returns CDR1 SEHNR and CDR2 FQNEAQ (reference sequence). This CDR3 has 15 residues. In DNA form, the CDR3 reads TGTGCCAGCAGCTCTAGCGGACCAACCTACAATGAGCAGTTCTTC. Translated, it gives CASSSSGPTYNEQFF.

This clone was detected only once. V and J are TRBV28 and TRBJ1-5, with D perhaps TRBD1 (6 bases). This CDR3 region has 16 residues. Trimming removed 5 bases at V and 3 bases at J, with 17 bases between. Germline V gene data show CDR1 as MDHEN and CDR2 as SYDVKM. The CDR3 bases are TGTGCCAGCAGTGCGACAGGTTACCACGCCAATCAGCCCCAGCATTTT. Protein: CASSATGYHANQPQHF.

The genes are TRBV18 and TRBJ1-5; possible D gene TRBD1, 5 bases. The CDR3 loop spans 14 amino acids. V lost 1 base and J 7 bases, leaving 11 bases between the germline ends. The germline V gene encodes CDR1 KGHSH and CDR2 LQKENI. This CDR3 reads CASSPQGFEQPQHF. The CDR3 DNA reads TGTGCCAGCTCACCACAGGGGTTTGAGCAGCCCCAGCATTTT.

The CDR3 here is CASSLSPVSQPQHF. In DNA, the CDR3 is TGTGCCAGCAGTTTATCCCCCGTCAGTCAGCCCCAGCATTTT. The chain is built from TRBV6-6 and TRBJ1-5; D uncertain. The CDR3 is 14 residues long. V was cut by 4 bases and J by 6 bases, with 13 bases left in between. Germline lookup yields CDR1 MNHNY and CDR2 SVGAGI (reference sequence).

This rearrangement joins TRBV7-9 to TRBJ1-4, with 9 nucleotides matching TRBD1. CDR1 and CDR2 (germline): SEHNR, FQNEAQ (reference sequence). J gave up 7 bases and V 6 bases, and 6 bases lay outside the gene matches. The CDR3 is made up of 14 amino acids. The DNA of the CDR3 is TGTGCCAGCAGATCACAGGGGGCGCTTGAAAAACTGTTTTTT. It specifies CASRSQGALEKLFF.